The rows below give T cell receptor beta chains drawn from one sample of a study of OX40 agonist ivuxolimab in advanced cancers. TCRdb keeps only in-frame clones here, not all; method: immunoSEQ multiplex PCR. The profile shows 75,000 to 100,000 clones, roughly nine tenths of them singletons. The starting material was CD4+ or CD8+ T cells sorted from blood, obtained in a trial of the OX40 agonist ivuxolimab. Receptor source: an adult with an advanced solid tumor such as melanoma, head and neck, liver or kidney cancer. Both conserved end residues are part of each CDR3. The D gene is left open where the match is weak. Clone size is not always given. Where it is, it says once, few, many or a class for expanded clones.

cdr3_aa cdr3_nt v_call clone_size d_call j_call
CASSPGLAGGNEQYF TGTGCCAGCTCACCGGGACTAGCGGGGGGAAACGAGCAGTACTTC TRBV18 . TRBD2 TRBJ2-7
CASSLARGLRTDTQYF TGTGCCAGCAGCTTAGCGAGGGGCTTGCGCACAGATACGCAGTATTTT TRBV7-2 . . TRBJ2-3
CASSLEREYEQYF TGTGCCAGCAGCTTGGAACGGGAGTACGAGCAGTACTTC TRBV11-3 . . TRBJ2-7
CASSPGSSSYEQYF TGTGCCAGCTCACCCGGCAGTTCCTCCTACGAGCAGTACTTC TRBV18 . . TRBJ2-7
CSVFSGRSYEQYF TGCAGCGTCTTCTCCGGGAGATCCTACGAGCAGTACTTC TRBV29-1 . . TRBJ2-7
CATSMARGQPQHF TGTGCCACCAGCATGGCCCGAGGTCAGCCCCAGCATTTT TRBV15 few . TRBJ1-5
CASSPTEGLYGYTF TGTGCCAGCTCACCAACGGAGGGTCTCTATGGCTACACCTTC TRBV18 once . TRBJ1-2
CASSEFRGTVWNEQFF TGTGCCAGCAGTGAGTTCAGGGGAACAGTGTGGAATGAGCAGTTCTTC TRBV6-1 . . TRBJ2-1
CASSKNRDSIMGSEAFF TGTGCCAGCTCAAAGAACCGGGACTCCATTATGGGGTCTGAAGCTTTCTTT TRBV18 . . TRBJ1-1
CASRFTGGANQPQHF TGTGCCAGCCGATTTACAGGGGGCGCGAACCAGCCCCAGCATTTT TRBV19 . TRBD1 TRBJ1-5
CASSPRADTDTQYF TGTGCCAGCAGCCCGAGAGCAGACACAGATACGCAGTATTTT TRBV4-2 . . TRBJ2-3
CASSVGLAGYTGELFF TGTGCCAGCAGCGTTGGACTAGCGGGCTACACCGGGGAGCTGTTTTTT TRBV5-4 . TRBD2 TRBJ2-2
CASTFSVGVSYNEQFF TGTGCCAGCACCTTCTCCGTTGGAGTCTCCTACAATGAGCAGTTCTTC TRBV5-4 . . TRBJ2-1
CASSPTGGNQPQHF TGTGCCAGCAGTCCTACAGGTGGCAATCAGCCCCAGCATTTT TRBV5-4 few . TRBJ1-5
CASSLVGTAYEQYF TGTGCCAGCAGCTTAGTAGGGACGGCCTACGAGCAGTACTTC TRBV11-2 . . TRBJ2-7
CASSLGHSPGAFF TGCGCCAGCAGTCTGGGACACAGCCCCGGAGCTTTCTTT TRBV23-1 once . TRBJ1-1
CASTGGTGANVLTF TGTGCCAGCACGGGCGGGACCGGGGCCAACGTCCTGACTTTC TRBV2 . . TRBJ2-6
CASSLTGQLGSSPLHF TGTGCCAGCAGCCTTACTGGACAGCTCGGGTCTTCACCCCTCCACTTT TRBV27 . . TRBJ1-6
CASGRDSNEQFF TGTGCTAGTGGCCGAGACTCCAATGAGCAGTTCTTC TRBV12-5 . . TRBJ2-1
CASNDEGGTYEQYF TGTGCCAGCAACGACGAGGGGGGGACCTACGAGCAGTACTTC TRBV6-5 . . TRBJ2-7
CASSYRGTGELFF TGTGCCAGCAGTTACCGAGGCACCGGGGAGCTGTTTTTT TRBV6-6 . . TRBJ2-2
CASSMPGQGVLADTQYF TGTGCCAGTAGTATGCCGGGACAGGGGGTATTAGCGGATACGCAGTATTTT TRBV19 . TRBD1 TRBJ2-3
CATSMPSAGYRDASTDTQYF TGTGCCACCAGCATGCCTTCGGCCGGGTATCGGGACGCTAGCACAGATACGCAGTATTTT TRBV15 . . TRBJ2-3
CASSQPALYGYTF TGCGCCAGCAGCCAACCAGCCTTGTATGGCTACACCTTC TRBV4-1 . . TRBJ1-2